Below are 14 T cell receptor beta chains sequenced from a single sample in a study of neurological immune-mediated disorders. Time point given: longitudinal time-point 1 (baseline). TCRdb passed the 5' RACE reads through MiXCR, listing each CDR3 protein once. The sample records tens of thousands of distinct CDR3 sequences, roughly an eighth being singletons. Sequenced input: PBMCs. These receptor sequences come from a female donor with HTLV-1-associated myelopathy (HAM/TSP).

To note about this clonotype: One junction end does not reproduce the germline sequence, and a read error may be involved. This chain joins TRBV29-1 and TRBJ2-2; D perhaps matches TRBD1 (5 bases). The CDR3 spans 13 residues. Germline values: CDR1 SQVTM, CDR2 ANQGSEA. The CDR3 nucleotides are TGCACCGTTGAAAACAGGACGGCCGGGGAGCTGTTTTTT. As protein: CTVENRTAGELFF.

This clonotype was detected ten times or more. J is TRBJ2-5 and V is TRBV5-5, with D tentatively TRBD1 (5 bases). V was clipped by 7 bases and J by 0 bases, with 10 bases between them. The CDR3 is 13 amino acids. The germline gives CDR1 SGHKS, CDR2 YYEKEE (reference sequence). CDR3 coding DNA: TGTGCCAGCGGGGAACAGGACCAAGAGACCCAGTACTTC. This sequence encodes CASGEQDQETQYF.

The chain employs TRBV6-2 or TRBV6-3 and TRBJ2-4, with TRBD2 identical over 8 bases. V gave up 11 bases and J gave up 9 bases; unmatched junction bases: 27. The CDR3 contains 18 residues. The germline V gene has CDR1 MNHEY and CDR2 SVGEGT. CDR3 region: CARGPSCTSGQAARIQYF. The CDR3 DNA reads TGTGCCCGCGGCCCGAGTTGTACTAGCGGACAAGCGGCCCGCATTCAGTACTTC.

This clonotype came up many times. The CDR3 reads CASAGLAGLDTQYF. The CDR3 DNA sequence: TGTGCCAGCGCTGGACTAGCGGGTTTAGATACGCAGTATTTT. V and J are TRBV6-1 and TRBJ2-3, with 11 bases identical to TRBD2. CDR3 size: 14 residues. CDR1 and CDR2 from the germline V gene are MNHNS and SASEGT. V was pared by 8 bases and J by 5 bases, with 6 bases of the junction left unmatched.

As to this clonotype: A much larger clone is a single base away; this may be a read error. The CDR3 loop reads CASLSAGRVKAFF. The CDR3 DNA is TGTGCCAGCCTATCAGCCGGCAGGGTTAAAGCTTTCTTT. J is TRBJ1-1 and V is TRBV6-6; D might be TRBD1 (5 bases). V dropped 8 bases and J dropped 9 bases, with 19 bases sitting between them. Germline values: CDR1 MNHNY, CDR2 SVGAGI (reference sequence). The CDR3 has 13 residues.

A note on this clonotype: A read error may explain this, as a much larger clone is one base away. The chain combines TRBV14 with TRBJ2-7; D is undetermined. This CDR3 is 12 amino acids long. The V gene's germline CDR1 is SGHDN and CDR2 FVKESK. In DNA form, the CDR3 reads TGTGCCAGAAGCCAAGACACATACGAGCAGTACTTC. Protein: CARSQDTYEQYF.

This clonotype was detected many times. The DNA of the CDR3 is TGCGCCAGCAGCTTCGTCGGGGGGGCCGGGGAGCTGTTTTTT. This gives the protein CASSFVGGAGELFF. This chain links TRBV5-1 with TRBJ2-2; 8 bases map to TRBD2. This CDR3 contains 14 residues. The V gene end was trimmed by 2 bases and the J gene end by 6 bases; junction bases not matched to a gene: 3. Germline values: CDR1 SGHRS, CDR2 YFSETQ.

Points on this clonotype: Since a much larger clone is just one base distant, this may be a read error. The chain joins TRBV7-9 to TRBJ1-1; D gene unclear. Trimming removed 6 bases at V and 6 bases at J, with 11 bases between. There are 12 residues in the CDR3. Germline V gene lookup returns CDR1 SEHNR and CDR2 FQNEAQ (reference sequence). DNA for the CDR3: TGTGCCAGCAGTCGATTTATGGCTGAAGCTTTCTTT. It encodes CASSRFMAEAFF.

This clonotype came up many times. The chain is built from TRBV25-1 and TRBJ2-2; TRBD2 matches 7 bases. Germline lookup yields CDR1 MGHDK and CDR2 SYGVNS. This CDR3 comprises 15 residues. V dropped 6 bases and J dropped 2; count of bases not matched to a gene: 6. CDR3 sequence: CASRTGGLNTGELFF. CDR3 in DNA: TGTGCCAGCAGAACGGGGGGTCTAAACACCGGGGAGCTGTTTTTT. Variable domain in full (rest from reference TRBV25-1 and TRBJ2-2): EADIYQTPRYLVIGTGKKITLECSQTMGHDKMYWYQQDPGMELHLIHYSYGVNSTEKGDLSSESTVSRIRTEHFPLTLESARPSHTSQYLCASRTGGLNTGELFFGEGSRLTVL.

This clonotype was observed at least ten times. The chain links TRBV20-1 to TRBJ2-5; TRBD2 aligns across 10 bases. Germline V gives CDR1 DFQATT, CDR2 SNEGSKA (reference sequence). CDR3 length: 16 amino acids. The ends lost 2 bases at V and 1 base at J; junction bases unmatched: 7. The CDR3 sequence: CSARIPASGGQETQYF. The CDR3 DNA reads TGCAGTGCTAGAATCCCTGCTAGCGGGGGCCAAGAGACCCAGTACTTC.

As regards this clonotype: A junction end diverges from the germline sequence, so it may reflect a read error. The chain carries TRBV5-1 and TRBJ2-7, with D possibly called TRBD1 or TRBD2 (7 bases each). CDR1 is SGHRS, CDR2 YFSETQ, per germline. This CDR3 is 14 amino acids long. As DNA, the CDR3 is TGTGCCAGCAGCCCTCCAGGGGGGGTCTACGAGCAGTACTTC. Translated, it gives CASSPPGGVYEQYF.

This clonotype was picked up many times. The chain carries TRBV5-8 and TRBJ1-5; D is undetermined. Germline V gene lookup returns CDR1 SGHTS and CDR2 YDEGEE. V dropped 7 bases and J dropped 1 base, with 12 bases sitting between them. The CDR3 is made up of 14 amino acids. CDR3 sequence reads: CASQRERSNQPQHF. The CDR3, as DNA: TGTGCCAGCCAGAGGGAACGGAGCAATCAGCCCCAGCATTTT.

This clonotype appeared a few times. This chain uses TRBV5-1 with TRBJ2-1; 7 nucleotides line up with TRBD1. Germline trimming cut 4 bases from V and 10 bases from J; bases unmatched to any gene: 17. CDR3 length: 16 residues. The germline CDR1 and CDR2 sequences are SGHRS and YFSETQ. CDR3 coding DNA: TGCGCCAGCAGCGTGAGGGGGCCGCTTGGTCAGGGCGAGCAGTTCTTC. This encodes CASSVRGPLGQGEQFF.

This clonotype appeared many times. The junction differs from germline at one of its ends, possibly a read error. The chain recombines TRBV15 with TRBJ2-4; 7 bases are a match to TRBD1. Germline V gene sequence: CDR1 LNHNV, CDR2 YYDKDF (reference sequence). CDR3 length: 14 residues. The CDR3 loop reads CATNQDRAKNIQYF. The CDR3 coding sequence is TGTGCTACCAACCAGGACAGGGCCAAAAACATTCAGTACTTC.